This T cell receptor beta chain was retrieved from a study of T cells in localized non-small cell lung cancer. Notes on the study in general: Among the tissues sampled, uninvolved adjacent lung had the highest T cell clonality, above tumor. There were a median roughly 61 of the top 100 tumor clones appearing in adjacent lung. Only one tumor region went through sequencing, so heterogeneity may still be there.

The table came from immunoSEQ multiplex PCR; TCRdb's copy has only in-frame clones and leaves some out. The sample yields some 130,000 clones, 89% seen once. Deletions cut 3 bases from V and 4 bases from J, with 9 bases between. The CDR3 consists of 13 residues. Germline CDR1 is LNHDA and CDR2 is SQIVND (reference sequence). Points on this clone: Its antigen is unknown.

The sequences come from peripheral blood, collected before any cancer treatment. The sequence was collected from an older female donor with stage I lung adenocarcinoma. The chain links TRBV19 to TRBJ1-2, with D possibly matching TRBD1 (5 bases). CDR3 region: CASSISGGYGYTF. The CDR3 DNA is TGTGCCAGTAGTATTTCGGGGGGCTATGGCTACACCTTC.